Presented here are 21 T cell receptor beta chains from one specimen sequenced in a study of vaccination and CD4 T cells after COVID-19. Sequenced with the Oncomine TCR Beta short-read assay was DNA taken from cultured CD4+ T cells. TCRdb re-called the PCR reads through MiXCR, storing one row per CDR3 protein. The data hold around 16,000 distinct CDR3 sequences, with roughly 50% observed a single time. The treatment is: 10-day PBMC culture with coronavirus spike peptide pools or control peptides (ViraFEST assay). No antigen has been identified for these receptors. The sequenced material came from CD4+ T cells from blood, cultured in vitro. Receptors originate from a human donor who had recovered from COVID-19.

Of note for this clonotype: The junction does not match germline at one end; this may be a read error. The chain couples TRBV18 to TRBJ1-5, with 8 bases fitting TRBD1. The CDR3 sequence is 16 residues long. Germline lookup yields CDR1 KGHSH and CDR2 LQKENI. This CDR3 is CASSPFGQGGNRPQHF. The CDR3 DNA sequence: TGTGCCAGCTCACCATTCGGACAGGGAGGCAATCGGCCCCAGCATTTT.

V gene TRBV10-3 combines with J gene TRBJ2-3, with 8 bases fitting TRBD2. Germline loops: CDR1 ENHRY, CDR2 SYGVKD. The CDR3 sequence is 13 residues long. The V and J ends lost 4 bases and 4 bases, in that order; junction bases with no gene match: 1. The CDR3 region is CAISAGGADTQYF. The CDR3 nucleotides are TGTGCCATCAGTGCGGGGGGGGCAGATACGCAGTATTTT.

The chain joins TRBV11-2 to TRBJ2-7, with 12 positions matching TRBD2. Germline V lookup: CDR1 SGHAT, CDR2 FQNNGV. The ends lost 7 bases at V and 0 bases at J; junction bases unmatched: 10. The CDR3 has 17 amino acids. The DNA for the CDR3 is TGTGCCAGCATCCCCGGGACTAGCGGGTTAAGCTCCTACGAGCAGTACTTC. The encoded protein is CASIPGTSGLSSYEQYF.

A few counts support this clonotype. The chain is built from TRBV7-9 and TRBJ1-1, with 8 bases that match TRBD1. V lost 5 bases, J lost 6 bases, and 8 bases stayed unmatched. This CDR3 has 14 amino acids. The germline V gene has CDR1 SEHNR and CDR2 FQNEAQ (reference sequence). CDR3 residues: CASSTGQGRAEAFF. DNA for the CDR3: TGTGCCAGCAGCACCGGACAGGGAAGAGCTGAAGCTTTCTTT. The variable domain in full, completed from reference TRBV7-9 and TRBJ1-1, reads DTGVSQNPRHKITKRGQNVTFRCDPISEHNRLYWYRQTLGQGPEFLTYFQNEAQLEKSRLLSDRFSAERPKGSFSTLEIQRTEQGDSAMYLCASSTGQGRAEAFFGQGTRLTVV.

The table lists this clonotype with a few counts. The V call is TRBV27, the J call TRBJ1-6; a possible D gene is TRBD1 (6 bases). V was cut by 4 bases and J by 8 bases, with 18 bases left in between. CDR1 and CDR2 from the germline V gene are MNHEY and SMNVEV (reference sequence). The CDR3 contains 16 residues. CDR3 sequence: CASSSPRTVWDSPLHF. CDR3 nucleotides: TGTGCCAGCAGTTCCCCACGGACAGTGTGGGATTCACCCCTCCACTTT.

This chain links TRBV7-3 with TRBJ2-1; D might be TRBD2 (6 bases). The CDR3 has 15 amino acids. Per germline, CDR1 SGHTA and CDR2 FQGTGA. V was shortened by 1 base and J by 4 bases, with 11 bases between the two germline ends. In DNA, the CDR3 is TGTGCCAGCAGCTTAATCCCGGGGACTTACAATGAGCAGTTCTTC. This codes for CASSLIPGTYNEQFF.

The chain recombines TRBV20-1 with TRBJ1-5; D remains unclear. V gave up 0 bases and J gave up 2 bases, with 11 bases separating them. Germline assignment: CDR1 DFQATT and CDR2 SNEGSKA (reference sequence). This CDR3 is 15 amino acids long. CDR3 residues: CSAREPRPGNQPQHF. As DNA, the CDR3 is TGCAGTGCTAGAGAACCGCGTCCCGGCAATCAGCCCCAGCATTTT.

The chain links TRBV27 to TRBJ2-3, with 7 bases identical to TRBD2. The CDR3 sequence is 15 residues long. Germline loops: CDR1 MNHEY, CDR2 SMNVEV (reference sequence). The V segment lost 5 bases and the J segment 7 bases; nucleotides outside the gene matches: 12. In nucleotides, the CDR3 is TGTGCCAGCAGTCCCATCCTCTGGGGGGGGAATACGCAGTATTTT. It specifies CASSPILWGGNTQYF.

V gene TRBV20-1 combines with J gene TRBJ2-4; TRBD1 aligns across 10 bases. The CDR3 sequence is 14 residues long. Germline V gene lookup returns CDR1 DFQATT and CDR2 SNEGSKA (reference sequence). The trim removed 6 bases at V and 7 bases at J, leaving 9 bases unmatched. In DNA form, the CDR3 reads TGCAGTGCCAAACCGACAGGGGGCTGGAACATTCAGTACTTC. This encodes CSAKPTGGWNIQYF.

In this sample, this clonotype turned up a few times. The chain has TRBV20-1 and TRBJ2-7, with a weak D call TRBD2 (6 bases). The V gene's germline CDR1 is DFQATT and CDR2 SNEGSKA (reference sequence). This CDR3 is built from 14 residues. Trimming shortened V by 1 base and J by 5 bases, and 15 bases separated the two germline ends. The CDR3 reads CSARVALAGHEQYF. The CDR3 DNA follows: TGCAGTGCTAGAGTCGCACTAGCTGGCCACGAGCAGTACTTC.

V gene TRBV30 combines with J gene TRBJ1-2; D unresolved. The CDR3 is made up of 11 amino acids. The germline CDR1 and CDR2 sequences are GTSNPN and SVGIG (reference sequence). V shed 2 bases and J shed 3 bases, with 4 bases lying between them. The CDR3 is CAWSRDYGYTF. CDR3 nucleotides: TGTGCCTGGAGTAGGGACTATGGCTACACCTTC.

In this sample, this clonotype turned up a few times. The chain carries TRBV27 and TRBJ1-2; D unresolved. Germline V gives CDR1 MNHEY, CDR2 SMNVEV (reference sequence). Trimming took off 5 bases at V and 6 bases at J, with 16 bases between the two ends. The CDR3 is made up of 14 amino acids. The CDR3 DNA reads as TGTGCCAGCAGTATCGGTATGGGAGTGAATGGCTACACCTTC. It encodes CASSIGMGVNGYTF.

V gene TRBV30 combines with J gene TRBJ1-6; D is perhaps TRBD1 (6 bases). From germline, CDR1 is GTSNPN and CDR2 SVGIG (reference sequence). Trimming stripped 0 bases from V and 6 bases from J, with 9 bases between. The CDR3 length is 14 residues. CDR3 coding DNA: TGTGCCTGGAGTGTACTACAGGGTAATTCACCCCTCCACTTT. Its protein product is CAWSVLQGNSPLHF.

The rearrangement uses TRBV30 and TRBJ2-2; 8 bases are a match to TRBD2. The V gene's germline CDR1 is GTSNPN and CDR2 SVGIG (reference sequence). The CDR3 has 15 amino acids. V gave up 4 bases and J gave up 3 bases; unmatched junction bases: 7. The CDR3 is CAWNQGLGDTGELFF. CDR3 nucleotide sequence: TGTGCCTGGAACCAGGGACTAGGAGACACCGGGGAGCTGTTTTTT. Complete variable domain (other parts from reference TRBV30 and TRBJ2-2): SQTIHQWPATLVQPVGSPLSLECTVEGTSNPNLYWYRQAAGRGLQLLFYSVGIGQISSEVPQNLSASRPQDRQFILSSKKLLLSDSGFYLCAWNQGLGDTGELFFGEGSRLTVL.

The rearrangement uses TRBV6-1 and TRBJ1-2; 9 positions match TRBD1. This CDR3 contains 14 residues. Per germline, CDR1 MNHNS and CDR2 SASEGT. With 5 bases clipped from V and 5 bases from J, the junction kept 6 bases outside the gene matches. The CDR3, as DNA: TGTGCCAGCAGTCCGGGACAGGGCTTATATGGCTACACCTTC. Translated: CASSPGQGLYGYTF.

Notes on this clonotype: Germline and junction disagree at one end, which may indicate a read error. The J gene is TRBJ2-3, the V gene TRBV10-1; 8 positions agree with TRBD2. In germline, CDR1 is WNHNN, CDR2 SYGVQD (reference sequence). This CDR3 has 17 amino acids. The CDR3, as DNA: TGCGCCAGCAGTCCCCTGAGGGTAGCGGGGAGCACAGATATGCAGTATTTT. Protein sequence: CASSPLRVAGSTDMQYF.

The CDR3 DNA reads TGCAGTGCTATTAAGCGGGAGGGAAAGGAGACCCAGTACTTC. Translating gives CSAIKREGKETQYF. V and J are TRBV20-1 and TRBJ2-5; 10 nucleotides line up with TRBD2. The germline CDR1 and CDR2 sequences are DFQATT and SNEGSKA (reference sequence). V lost 4 bases and J lost 5; bases outside the gene matches: 7. The CDR3 length is 14 residues.

The chain couples TRBV20-1 to TRBJ2-1; 7 bases are shared with TRBD2. V lost 6 bases to trimming and J lost 4 bases; unmatched junction nucleotides: 15. This CDR3 spans 16 amino acids. CDR1 and CDR2 (germline): DFQATT, SNEGSKA (reference sequence). The CDR3, as DNA: TGCAGTGCCACGGAGGGCGGCGGGAGAAGTTACAATGAGCAGTTCTTC. Translated: CSATEGGGRSYNEQFF.

J is TRBJ1-6 and V is TRBV18, with 7 bases matching TRBD1. J was trimmed by 7 bases and V by 4 bases; bases with no gene match: 4. Germline-derived CDR1 and CDR2 are KGHSH and LQKENI. The CDR3 has 14 residues. DNA of the CDR3: TGTGCCAGCTCACTGGACAGGCCGAATTCACCCCTCCACTTT. Translated, it gives CASSLDRPNSPLHF.

This clonotype has only one observation. The CDR3, as DNA: TGTGCCACCAGCAGAGATCTACCGGGGCTGGGAGTATCCGGGGAGCTGTTTTTT. This translates into CATSRDLPGLGVSGELFF. The V and J genes are TRBV15 and TRBJ2-2, with D possibly being TRBD1 or TRBD2 (5 bases each). In germline, CDR1 is LNHNV, CDR2 YYDKDF (reference sequence). This CDR3 is 18 amino acids long. V lost 0 bases to trimming and J lost 6 bases, with 20 bases between them. The whole variable domain, remainder taken from reference TRBV15 and TRBJ2-2, is DAMVIQNPRYQVTQFGKPVTLSCSQTLNHNVMYWYQQKSSQAPKLLFHYYDKDFNNEADTPDNFQSRRPNTSFCFLDIRSPGLGDTAMYLCATSRDLPGLGVSGELFFGEGSRLTVL.

The genes are TRBV28 and TRBJ1-1; D ambiguous. Trimming pared 3 bases from V and 1 base from J, leaving 3 bases between. The germline V gene has CDR1 MDHEN and CDR2 SYDVKM. The CDR3 loop spans 12 amino acids. For the CDR3, the DNA is TGTGCCAGCAGTTTTGCGAACACTGAAGCTTTCTTT. This codes for CASSFANTEAFF. Full variable domain (missing parts from reference TRBV28 and TRBJ1-1): DVKVTQSSRYLVKRTGEKVFLECVQDMDHENMFWYRQDPGLGLRLIYFSYDVKMKEKGDIPEGYSVSREKKERFSLILESASTNQTSMYLCASSFANTEAFFGQGTRLTVV.